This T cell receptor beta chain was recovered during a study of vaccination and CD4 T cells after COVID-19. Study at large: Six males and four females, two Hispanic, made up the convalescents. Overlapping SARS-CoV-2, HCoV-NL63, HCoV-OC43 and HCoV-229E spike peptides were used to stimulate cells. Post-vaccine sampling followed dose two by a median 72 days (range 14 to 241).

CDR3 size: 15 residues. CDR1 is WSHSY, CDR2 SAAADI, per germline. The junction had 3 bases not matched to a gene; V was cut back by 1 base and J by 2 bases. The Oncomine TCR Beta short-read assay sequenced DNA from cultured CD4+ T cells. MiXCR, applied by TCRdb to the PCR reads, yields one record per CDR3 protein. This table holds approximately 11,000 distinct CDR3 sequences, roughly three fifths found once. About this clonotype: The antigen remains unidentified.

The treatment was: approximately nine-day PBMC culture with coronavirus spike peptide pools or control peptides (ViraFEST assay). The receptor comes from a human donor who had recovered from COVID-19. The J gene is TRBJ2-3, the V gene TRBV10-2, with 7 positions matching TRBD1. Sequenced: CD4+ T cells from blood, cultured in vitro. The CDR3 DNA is TGCGCCAGCAGTGAGTGGGGGACAGCCACAGATACGCAGTATTTT. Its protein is CASSEWGTATDTQYF.